Listed below are T cell receptor beta chains from one sample, sequenced in a study of T cells in localized non-small cell lung cancer. Sequenced by immunoSEQ multiplex PCR; TCRdb stores in-frame clones only, minus some. This sample has under 70,000 clones; 86% occur once, and the top ten carry approximately 5.6%. The sequenced sample was peripheral blood, obtained before any cancer treatment. These receptors were obtained from a woman aged 35-75 years with stage I lung adenocarcinoma. The CDR3 runs from the conserved cysteine through the conserved F or W. The order of the fields is CDR3 protein, CDR3 length, D gene, V gene, J gene. The D gene is left open where the match is weak.

CDR3 protein: CASSLKETQYF
CDR3 length: 11
D gene: -
V gene: TRBV5-1
J gene: TRBJ2-5

CDR3 protein: CAWKKQGGTYEQYF
CDR3 length: 14
D gene: TRBD1
V gene: TRBV30
J gene: TRBJ2-7

CDR3 protein: CASSLNHGETQYF
CDR3 length: 13
D gene: -
V gene: TRBV27
J gene: TRBJ2-5

CDR3 protein: CASSAIPVTTEAFF
CDR3 length: 14
D gene: -
V gene: TRBV6-1
J gene: TRBJ1-1

CDR3 protein: CASSLGLRGGYTF
CDR3 length: 13
D gene: -
V gene: TRBV7-2
J gene: TRBJ1-2

CDR3 protein: CASSLGRSLGIHNEQFF
CDR3 length: 17
D gene: -
V gene: TRBV7-3
J gene: TRBJ2-1

CDR3 protein: CASSIVHGNYGYTF
CDR3 length: 14
D gene: -
V gene: TRBV19
J gene: TRBJ1-2

CDR3 protein: CAISESAPTYEQYF
CDR3 length: 14
D gene: -
V gene: TRBV10-3
J gene: TRBJ2-7

CDR3 protein: CASSYPGQGQYEQYF
CDR3 length: 15
D gene: TRBD1
V gene: TRBV6-5
J gene: TRBJ2-7

CDR3 protein: CASSGYEQFF
CDR3 length: 10
D gene: -
V gene: TRBV7-9
J gene: TRBJ2-1

CDR3 protein: CASRPDRGQSGELFF
CDR3 length: 15
D gene: TRBD1
V gene: TRBV6-5
J gene: TRBJ2-2

CDR3 protein: CASGLGLRDEQFF
CDR3 length: 13
D gene: -
V gene: TRBV12-5
J gene: TRBJ2-1

CDR3 protein: CASSPPRGIGDYTF
CDR3 length: 14
D gene: -
V gene: TRBV5-8
J gene: TRBJ1-2

CDR3 protein: CASSLMAGESYEQYF
CDR3 length: 15
D gene: TRBD2
V gene: TRBV5-1
J gene: TRBJ2-7

CDR3 protein: CASSPGQGYTEAFF
CDR3 length: 14
D gene: -
V gene: TRBV7-2
J gene: TRBJ1-1

CDR3 protein: CSAGHSTDTQYF
CDR3 length: 12
D gene: -
V gene: TRBV29-1
J gene: TRBJ2-3

CDR3 protein: CASRRAGVPDTQYF
CDR3 length: 14
D gene: -
V gene: TRBV27
J gene: TRBJ2-3

CDR3 protein: CASSVAAQGSGYTF
CDR3 length: 14
D gene: -
V gene: TRBV9
J gene: TRBJ1-2

CDR3 protein: CASSRDGSTDTQYF
CDR3 length: 14
D gene: -
V gene: TRBV5-6
J gene: TRBJ2-3

CDR3 protein: CASSLGGRRGNQPQHF
CDR3 length: 16
D gene: -
V gene: TRBV11-3
J gene: TRBJ1-5

CDR3 protein: CASSYRQGGEAFF
CDR3 length: 13
D gene: TRBD1
V gene: TRBV5-1
J gene: TRBJ1-1

CDR3 protein: CASSVRDRGAQYF
CDR3 length: 13
D gene: TRBD1
V gene: TRBV9
J gene: TRBJ2-5

CDR3 protein: CASSLLAGAGNEQFF
CDR3 length: 15
D gene: TRBD2
V gene: TRBV11-3
J gene: TRBJ2-1

CDR3 protein: CASTGGTGHEKLFF
CDR3 length: 14
D gene: TRBD1
V gene: TRBV7-9
J gene: TRBJ1-4

CDR3 protein: CSARGYTEAFF
CDR3 length: 11
D gene: -
V gene: TRBV20-1
J gene: TRBJ1-1

CDR3 protein: CASGSGTLSPGVPNEKLFF
CDR3 length: 19
D gene: -
V gene: TRBV6-4
J gene: TRBJ1-4

CDR3 protein: CASSIRGDLSEAFF
CDR3 length: 14
D gene: -
V gene: TRBV19
J gene: TRBJ1-1

CDR3 protein: CASSTGSGGNTIYF
CDR3 length: 14
D gene: -
V gene: TRBV5-1
J gene: TRBJ1-3

CDR3 protein: CASSLVSIIGGLHTGELFF
CDR3 length: 19
D gene: -
V gene: TRBV7-9
J gene: TRBJ2-2

CDR3 protein: CASSLGQGNEQYF
CDR3 length: 13
D gene: TRBD1
V gene: TRBV5-6
J gene: TRBJ2-7

CDR3 protein: CASSSPRQGARTEAFF
CDR3 length: 16
D gene: TRBD1
V gene: TRBV6-6
J gene: TRBJ1-1

CDR3 protein: CASRVKIASGELFF
CDR3 length: 14
D gene: -
V gene: TRBV9
J gene: TRBJ2-2

CDR3 protein: CASSDGTNGANVLTF
CDR3 length: 15
D gene: -
V gene: TRBV6-4
J gene: TRBJ2-6

CDR3 protein: CAISGRNTEAFF
CDR3 length: 12
D gene: -
V gene: TRBV7-9
J gene: TRBJ1-1

CDR3 protein: CASSPSGRGQYF
CDR3 length: 12
D gene: TRBD2
V gene: TRBV13
J gene: TRBJ2-4

CDR3 protein: CATNPSPAGGHEQYF
CDR3 length: 15
D gene: TRBD2
V gene: TRBV27
J gene: TRBJ2-7

CDR3 protein: CASSGRTGGGETQYF
CDR3 length: 15
D gene: TRBD1
V gene: TRBV2
J gene: TRBJ2-5